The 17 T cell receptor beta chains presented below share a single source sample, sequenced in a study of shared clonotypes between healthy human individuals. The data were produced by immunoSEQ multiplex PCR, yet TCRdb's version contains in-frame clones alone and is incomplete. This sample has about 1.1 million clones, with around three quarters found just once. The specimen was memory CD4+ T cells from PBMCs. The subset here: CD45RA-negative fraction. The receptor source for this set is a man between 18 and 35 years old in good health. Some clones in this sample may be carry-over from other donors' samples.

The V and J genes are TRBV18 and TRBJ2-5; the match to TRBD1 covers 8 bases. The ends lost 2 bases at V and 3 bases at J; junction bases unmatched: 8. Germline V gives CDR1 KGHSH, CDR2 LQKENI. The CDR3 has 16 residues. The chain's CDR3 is CASSPVDRGDKETQYF. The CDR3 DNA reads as TGTGCCAGCTCACCAGTTGACAGGGGCGACAAAGAGACCCAGTACTTC.

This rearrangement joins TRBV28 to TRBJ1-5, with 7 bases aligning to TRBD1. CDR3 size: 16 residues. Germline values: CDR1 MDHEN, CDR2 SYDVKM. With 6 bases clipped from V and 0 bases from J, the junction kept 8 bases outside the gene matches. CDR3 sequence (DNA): TGTGCCAGCAGCCCCACAGGGGCTTATAGCAATCAGCCCCAGCATTTT. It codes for CASSPTGAYSNQPQHF.

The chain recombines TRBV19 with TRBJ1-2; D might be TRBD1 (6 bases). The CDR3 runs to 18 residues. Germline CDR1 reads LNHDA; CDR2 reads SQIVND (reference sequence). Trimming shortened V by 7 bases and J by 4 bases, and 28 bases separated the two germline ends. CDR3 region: CASIVGSGRGGGSYGYTF. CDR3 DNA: TGTGCCAGTATAGTCGGATCTGGTAGGGGGGGCGGTAGCTATGGCTACACCTTC.

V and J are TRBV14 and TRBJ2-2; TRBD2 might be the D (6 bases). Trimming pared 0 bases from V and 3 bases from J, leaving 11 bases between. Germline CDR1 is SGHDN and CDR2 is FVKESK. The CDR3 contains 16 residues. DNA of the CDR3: TGTGCCAGCAGCCAAGATTGGGCTAGCGACACCGGGGAGCTGTTTTTT. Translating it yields CASSQDWASDTGELFF.

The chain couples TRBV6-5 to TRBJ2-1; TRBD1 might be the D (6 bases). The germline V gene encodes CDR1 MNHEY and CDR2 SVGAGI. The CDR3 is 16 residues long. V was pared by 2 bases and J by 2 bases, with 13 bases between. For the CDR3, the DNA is TGTGCCAGCAGTTACGGACAGATTCAAGCCTACAATGAGCAGTTCTTC. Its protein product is CASSYGQIQAYNEQFF.

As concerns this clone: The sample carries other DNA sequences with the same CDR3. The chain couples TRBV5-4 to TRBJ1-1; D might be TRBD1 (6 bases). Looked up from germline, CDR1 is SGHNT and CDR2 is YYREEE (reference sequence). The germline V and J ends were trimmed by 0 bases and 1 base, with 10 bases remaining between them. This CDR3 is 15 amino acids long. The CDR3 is CASSLASTGNTEAFF. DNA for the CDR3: TGTGCCAGCAGCTTGGCTTCGACAGGGAACACTGAAGCTTTCTTT.

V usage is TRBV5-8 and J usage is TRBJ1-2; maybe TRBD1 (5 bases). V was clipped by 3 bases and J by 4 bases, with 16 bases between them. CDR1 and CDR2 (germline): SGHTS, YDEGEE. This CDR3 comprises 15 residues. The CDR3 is CASSSTGWGTYGYTF. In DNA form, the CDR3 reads TGTGCCAGCAGCTCGACCGGTTGGGGGACCTATGGCTACACCTTC.

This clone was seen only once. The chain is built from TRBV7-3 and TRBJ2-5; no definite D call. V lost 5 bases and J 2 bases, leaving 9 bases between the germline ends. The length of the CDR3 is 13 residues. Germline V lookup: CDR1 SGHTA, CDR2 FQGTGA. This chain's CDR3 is CASSPSTQETQYF. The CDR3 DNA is TGTGCCAGCAGCCCCAGTACGCAAGAGACCCAGTACTTC.

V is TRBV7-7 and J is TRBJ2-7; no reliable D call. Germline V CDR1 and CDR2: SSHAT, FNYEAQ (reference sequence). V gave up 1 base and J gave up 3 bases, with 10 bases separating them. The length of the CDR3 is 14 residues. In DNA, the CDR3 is TGTGCCAGCAGCTTAGACTACACCGACTACGAGCAGTACTTC. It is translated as CASSLDYTDYEQYF.

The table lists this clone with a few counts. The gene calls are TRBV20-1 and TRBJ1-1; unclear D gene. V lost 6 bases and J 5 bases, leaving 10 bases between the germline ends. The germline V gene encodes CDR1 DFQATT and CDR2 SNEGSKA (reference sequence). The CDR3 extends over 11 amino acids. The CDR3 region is CSATWRTEAFF. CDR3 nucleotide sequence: TGCAGTGCCACCTGGCGGACTGAAGCTTTCTTT.

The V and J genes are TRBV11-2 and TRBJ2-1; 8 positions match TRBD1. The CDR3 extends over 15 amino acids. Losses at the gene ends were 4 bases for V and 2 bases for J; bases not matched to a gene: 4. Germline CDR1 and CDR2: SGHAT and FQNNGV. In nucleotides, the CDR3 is TGTGCCAGCAGCTCAACGACAGGGGCCTACAATGAGCAGTTCTTC. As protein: CASSSTTGAYNEQFF.

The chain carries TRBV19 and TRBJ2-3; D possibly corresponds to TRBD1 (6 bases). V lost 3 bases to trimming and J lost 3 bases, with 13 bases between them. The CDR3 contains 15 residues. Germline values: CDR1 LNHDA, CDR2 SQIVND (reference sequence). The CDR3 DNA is TGTGCCAGTAGTATCCCAAGCAGGGGAACAGATACGCAGTATTTT. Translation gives CASSIPSRGTDTQYF.

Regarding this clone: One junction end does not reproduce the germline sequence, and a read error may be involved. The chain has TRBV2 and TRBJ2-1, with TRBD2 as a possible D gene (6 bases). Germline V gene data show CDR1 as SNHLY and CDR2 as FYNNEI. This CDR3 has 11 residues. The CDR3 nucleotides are TGTGCCAGCAGATCCCGGGCTAGCGAGGTCTTC. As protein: CASRSRASEVF.

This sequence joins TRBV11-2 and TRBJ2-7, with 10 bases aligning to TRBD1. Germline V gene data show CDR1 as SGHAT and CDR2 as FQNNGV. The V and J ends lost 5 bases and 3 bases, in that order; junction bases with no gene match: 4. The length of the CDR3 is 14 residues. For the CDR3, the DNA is TGTGCCAGCAGCACCCGGACAGGGGGCTACGAGCAGTACTTC. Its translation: CASSTRTGGYEQYF.

The CDR3 DNA is TGTGCCAGCAGTTCCGATCGGGGGGGTAGGGGATACGAGCAGTACTTC. Its protein is CASSSDRGGRGYEQYF. V gene TRBV28 combines with J gene TRBJ2-7; 8 positions match TRBD2. This CDR3 is built from 16 residues. Germline values: CDR1 MDHEN, CDR2 SYDVKM. The J segment lost 4 bases and the V segment lost 4 bases, leaving 12 bases of the junction unmatched.

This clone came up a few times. The CDR3 DNA reads as TGTGCCAGCAGCGTAGGCAGGGGTGATCAGCCCCAGCATTTT. Protein sequence: CASSVGRGDQPQHF. The J gene is TRBJ1-5, the V gene TRBV9; D perhaps matches TRBD1 (6 bases). Germline V lookup: CDR1 SGDLS, CDR2 YYNGEE. The CDR3 covers 14 residues. Deletions cut 0 bases from V and 5 bases from J, with 9 bases between.

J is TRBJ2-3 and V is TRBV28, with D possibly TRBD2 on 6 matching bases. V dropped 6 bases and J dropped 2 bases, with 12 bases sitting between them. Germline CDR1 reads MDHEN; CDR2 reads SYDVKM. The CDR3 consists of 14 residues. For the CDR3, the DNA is TGTGCCAGCAGGGGATGGGGGGTCACAGATACGCAGTATTTT. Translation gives CASRGWGVTDTQYF. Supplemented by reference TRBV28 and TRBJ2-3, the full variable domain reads DVKVTQSSRYLVKRTGEKVFLECVQDMDHENMFWYRQDPGLGLRLIYFSYDVKMKEKGDIPEGYSVSREKKERFSLILESASTNQTSMYLCASRGWGVTDTQYFGPGTRLTVL.